Given below is one T cell receptor (beta chain) in context. Its antigen is unknown. V lost 3 bases, J lost 4 bases, and 14 bases lay in between. The CDR3 sequence is 15 residues long. Germline values: CDR1 KGHSH, CDR2 LQKENI. The sample is drawn from a study of vaccination and CD4 T cells after COVID-19. Treatment specified: roughly nine-day PBMC culture with coronavirus spike peptide pools or control peptides (ViraFEST assay). Before TCRs were sequenced, ViraFEST expanded antigen-specific T cells with peptide pools. Oncomine TCR Beta short-read sequencing was applied to DNA from cultured CD4+ T cells. Via MiXCR, TCRdb re-called the PCR reads, giving one row per CDR3 protein. This sample carries around 19,000 distinct CDR3 sequences, around 48% of them seen once, and the ten largest clones take approximately 17%.

The source material was CD4+ T cells from blood, cultured in vitro, sampled before SARS-CoV-2 vaccination. The genes are TRBV18 and TRBJ2-3; a weak D match, TRBD2 (6 bases). The receptor was isolated from a human donor who had recovered from COVID-19. The CDR3 is CASSPRTTTPDTQYF. DNA for the CDR3: TGTGCCAGCTCACCTAGGACTACCACCCCAGATACGCAGTATTTT. Full variable domain (remainder filled in from reference TRBV18 and TRBJ2-3): NAGVMQNPRHLVRRRGQEARLRCSPMKGHSHVYWYRQLPEEGLKFMVYLQKENIIDESGMPKERFSAEFPKEGPSILRIQQVVRGDSAAYFCASSPRTTTPDTQYFGPGTRLTVL.